Listed here are 23 T cell receptor beta chains from one sample, sequenced in a study of regulatory T cells in long-lasting Graves disease. To make TCR beta libraries, researchers used iRepertoire HTBI primers and Arm-PCR of CDR3 regions. TCRdb reprocessed the multiplex PCR reads via MiXCR and lists one record per CDR3 protein. The sample lists about 540,000 distinct CDR3 sequences, approximately 13% occurring once. The sample's time point: newly diagnosed GD, antithyroid drugs for less than 3 months. The TCR library was made from RNA extracted from PBMCs. The same specimen was also included in a second study, on T cells in Graves' hyperthyroidism and ophthalmopathy.

The starting material was peripheral blood mononuclear cells (PBMCs), obtained at new diagnosis, from a patient treated with antithyroid drugs. Source of these receptors: a man aged 25-45 years with Graves disease.

This chain uses TRBV15 with TRBJ1-3; TRBD1 might be the D (6 bases). The length of the CDR3 is 14 residues. V dropped 2 bases and J dropped 4 bases, with 9 bases sitting between them. CDR1 and CDR2 from the germline V gene are LNHNV and YYDKDF (reference sequence). CDR3 sequence (DNA): TGTGCCACCAGCAGAAAAGACAGGGGAAACACCATATATTTT. Its protein product is CATSRKDRGNTIYF.

Comments on this clonotype: The junction does not match germline at one end; this may be a read error. This rearrangement joins TRBV5-4 to TRBJ1-4; D is perhaps TRBD1 (5 bases). The CDR3 spans 11 residues. The germline V gene has CDR1 SGHNT and CDR2 YYREEE (reference sequence). As DNA, the CDR3 is TGTGCCAGCAGCTTCGAGGGGACCCGTTCTTTT. It specifies CASSFEGTRSF. Based on the CDR3 plus reference TRBV5-4 and TRBJ1-4, the full variable domain is ETGVTQSPTHLIKTRGQQVTLRCSSQSGHNTVSWYQQALGQGPQFIFQYYREEENGRGNFPPRFSGLQFPNYSSELNVNALELDDSALYLCASSFEGTRSFGSGTQLSVL.

This clonotype occurred a few times. The chain employs TRBV7-9 and TRBJ2-1; TRBD2 matches 14 bases. Germline CDR1 is SEHNR and CDR2 is FQNEAQ (reference sequence). The CDR3 spans 15 residues. The V segment lost 3 bases and the J segment 9 bases; nucleotides outside the gene matches: 4. In nucleotides, the CDR3 is TGTGCCAGCAGCTTTGGGACTAGCGGGAGATCTGAGCAGTTCTTC. It translates to CASSFGTSGRSEQFF.

The J gene is TRBJ2-1, the V gene TRBV30, with a tentative D call TRBD1 (5 bases). This CDR3 contains 13 residues. V was shortened by 3 bases and J by 16 bases, with 22 bases between the two germline ends. Germline CDR1 is GTSNPN and CDR2 is SVGIG (reference sequence). The CDR3 DNA reads as TGTGCCTGGAGCCCCCTAGTAGGGGCCGGGTGCTTCTTC. Its protein product is CAWSPLVGAGCFF.

As for this clonotype: This likely reflects a read error, since a far larger clone is one base away. The rearrangement joins TRBV7-9 to TRBJ1-3; D is uncertain. The V and J ends lost 6 bases and 0 bases respectively, with 15 bases between them. There are 16 residues in the CDR3. Germline CDR1 reads SEHNR; CDR2 reads FQNEAQ (reference sequence). The CDR3 loop is CASSRMDGSSGNTIYF. The CDR3, as DNA: TGTGCCAGCAGTCGGATGGACGGTAGCTCTGGAAACACCATATATTTT.

This clonotype was detected ten times or more. V gene TRBV2 combines with J gene TRBJ1-5; no reliable D call. This CDR3 is built from 12 residues. V lost 6 bases to trimming and J lost 5 bases, with 8 bases between them. Per germline, CDR1 SNHLY and CDR2 FYNNEI. CDR3 bases: TGTGCCAGCAGGTACACGCATCAGCCCCAGCATTTT. Encoded protein: CASRYTHQPQHF.

The chain couples TRBV30 to TRBJ2-1; the D gene is possibly TRBD2 (5 bases). Germline V gene sequence: CDR1 GTSNPN, CDR2 SVGIG (reference sequence). CDR3 length: 12 amino acids. V gave up 5 bases and J gave up 4 bases, with 9 bases separating them. The CDR3 region is CAWVDFYNEQFF. CDR3 nucleotide sequence: TGTGCCTGGGTGGACTTTTACAATGAGCAGTTCTTC.

This chain uses TRBV12-3 or TRBV12-4 with TRBJ2-5, with D tentatively TRBD2 (5 bases). The CDR3 loop spans 15 amino acids. With 6 bases removed from V and 5 bases from J, the gap between germline ends came to 19 bases. The CDR3 DNA follows: TGTGCCAGCAGCCCTGGAGAGGGTAGCTCGGAGACCCAGTACTTC. It yields the protein CASSPGEGSSETQYF.

This clonotype was seen a few times. This rearrangement joins TRBV10-3 to TRBJ2-2; a possible D gene is TRBD2 (6 bases). The CDR3 is made up of 15 amino acids. Germline lookup yields CDR1 ENHRY and CDR2 SYGVKD. V lost 10 bases to trimming and J lost 3 bases, with 18 bases between them. CDR3 amino acids: CATAEGGDYTGELFF. As DNA, the CDR3 is TGTGCCACCGCGGAGGGAGGCGATTACACCGGGGAGCTGTTTTTT.

The chain couples TRBV12-3 or TRBV12-4 to TRBJ1-6, with TRBD1 identical over 7 bases. Unmatched junction bases numbered 5, after V lost 6 bases and J lost 0 bases. The CDR3 is 16 residues long. This CDR3 is CASSLRGNSYNSPLHF. Written as DNA, the CDR3 is TGTGCCAGCAGCCTCAGGGGGAACTCCTATAATTCACCCCTCCACTTT.

This clonotype was observed at least ten times. V gene TRBV2 combines with J gene TRBJ1-4; weak D call: TRBD1 (6 bases). This CDR3 has 16 residues. V was clipped by 5 bases and J by 3 bases, with 16 bases between them. CDR1 is SNHLY, CDR2 FYNNEI, per germline. The CDR3 sequence: CASSPRGGRANEKLFF. The CDR3 DNA is TGTGCCAGCAGTCCTAGGGGGGGGCGAGCTAATGAAAAACTGTTTTTT.

This clonotype was detected many times. V gene TRBV6-5 combines with J gene TRBJ2-5; 14 bases align to TRBD2. Germline-derived CDR1 and CDR2 are MNHEY and SVGAGI. The V segment lost 1 base and the J segment 6 bases; nucleotides outside the gene matches: 13. The length of the CDR3 is 19 residues. In DNA, the CDR3 is TGTGCCAGCAGTTACTTGCCCGGGACTAGCGGGAGACTGCAAAAGACCCAGTACTTC. Amino acid sequence: CASSYLPGTSGRLQKTQYF.

This clonotype was counted at least ten times. The rearrangement uses TRBV5-1 and TRBJ2-3, with D unresolved. The germline CDR1 and CDR2 sequences are SGHRS and YFSETQ. CDR3 length equals 15 residues. Trimming took 0 bases from V and 2 from J, leaving 10 bases between them. As DNA, the CDR3 is TGCGCCAGCAGCTTGGTAGATAGTTCCACAGATACGCAGTATTTT. It is translated as CASSLVDSSTDTQYF. The whole variable domain, filled in from reference TRBV5-1 and TRBJ2-3, reads KAGVTQTPRYLIKTRGQQVTLSCSPISGHRSVSWYQQTPGQGLQFLFEYFSETQRNKGNFPGRFSGRQFSNSRSEMNVSTLELGDSALYLCASSLVDSSTDTQYFGPGTRLTVL.

The chain combines TRBV25-1 with TRBJ2-1; TRBD1 aligns across 10 bases. The CDR3 covers 20 residues. J gave up 0 bases and V 7 bases, and 18 bases lay outside the gene matches. Germline V lookup: CDR1 MGHDK, CDR2 SYGVNS. The CDR3 nucleotides are TGTGCCAGCAACCTGGTTGTGGGACAGGGGCCCCTAAGCTCCTACAATGAGCAGTTCTTC. Protein product: CASNLVVGQGPLSSYNEQFF.

V is TRBV10-1 and J is TRBJ2-7; 11 bases fit TRBD2. Germline CDR1 is WNHNN and CDR2 is SYGVQD (reference sequence). This CDR3 is 15 amino acids long. V lost 4 bases to trimming and J lost 6 bases; unmatched junction nucleotides: 8. In nucleotides, the CDR3 is TGCGCCAGCAGTGGCTCGACTAGCGGGACTAGCGAGCAGTACTTC. Its protein is CASSGSTSGTSEQYF.

This clonotype has a handful of counts. J is TRBJ2-3 and V is TRBV6-5; TRBD2 matches 14 bases. V shed 0 bases, J shed 7 bases, and the junction held 12 bases outside the gene matches. This CDR3 contains 19 residues. Per germline, CDR1 MNHEY and CDR2 SVGAGI. CDR3 bases: TGTGCCAGCAGTTACTCGAGTAGAGGACTAGCGGGAGGTCTAAATACGCAGTATTTT. Translated: CASSYSSRGLAGGLNTQYF.

As regards this clonotype: Possible read error: a much larger clone is one base away. The chain combines TRBV18 with TRBJ1-1; D ambiguous. CDR3 length: 14 amino acids. Germline assignment: CDR1 KGHSH and CDR2 LQKENI. The V end lost 1 base, the J end lost 5 bases, and 11 bases lay between the germline ends. In DNA form, the CDR3 reads TGTGCCAGCTCACCACGCCAGGAAGGGACTGAAGCTTTCTTT. Translating gives CASSPRQEGTEAFF.

The rearrangement links TRBV27 to TRBJ1-1; D is undetermined. V shed 0 bases and J shed 1 base, with 9 bases lying between them. This CDR3 comprises 15 residues. The germline CDR1 and CDR2 sequences are MNHEY and SMNVEV (reference sequence). This CDR3 is CASSLSRVPNTEAFF. The CDR3 DNA follows: TGTGCCAGCAGTTTATCAAGGGTCCCGAACACTGAAGCTTTCTTT.

This clonotype was observed a handful of times. The V call is TRBV5-1, the J call TRBJ2-5, with 8 bases fitting TRBD1. The V gene end was trimmed by 7 bases and the J gene end by 6 bases; junction bases not matched to a gene: 14. This CDR3 region has 15 residues. CDR1 and CDR2 (germline): SGHRS, YFSETQ. CDR3 bases: TGCGCCAGCCGCTATACTACAGGGGGGAGGCAGACCCAGTACTTC. Translating gives CASRYTTGGRQTQYF.

This clonotype has a handful of counts. This chain links TRBV20-1 with TRBJ2-3; tentatively, D is TRBD2 (5 bases). V was clipped by 6 bases and J by 6 bases, with 19 bases between them. This CDR3 region has 14 residues. Germline CDR1 and CDR2: DFQATT and SNEGSKA (reference sequence). The CDR3 sequence is CSAEFLAGSDTQYF. The CDR3 bases are TGCAGTGCAGAGTTCCTAGCTGGGTCCGATACGCAGTATTTT.

This clonotype was detected ten times or more. This rearrangement joins TRBV20-1 to TRBJ1-1, with 7 bases matching TRBD1. The CDR3 is 14 residues long. Germline assignment: CDR1 DFQATT and CDR2 SNEGSKA (reference sequence). Trimming removed 3 bases from V and 7 bases from J; junction bases left unmatched: 11. In DNA form, the CDR3 reads TGCAGTGCTAGCCATCTCCGGGACAGTGTTGAAGCTTTCTTT. This encodes CSASHLRDSVEAFF.

This clonotype was counted between two and nine times. This chain links TRBV5-1 with TRBJ1-2; a weak D match, TRBD1 (5 bases). With 4 bases removed from V and 4 bases from J, the gap between germline ends came to 17 bases. Germline V gives CDR1 SGHRS, CDR2 YFSETQ. This CDR3 comprises 15 residues. CDR3 protein: CASSPGEGPIYGYTF. The CDR3 DNA reads as TGCGCCAGCAGCCCGGGTGAGGGGCCGATCTATGGCTACACCTTC.

In this sample, this clonotype turned up many times. V and J are TRBV18 and TRBJ1-3; 7 nucleotides align to TRBD1. The CDR3 loop spans 13 amino acids. Germline CDR1 KGHSH, CDR2 LQKENI. V lost 2 bases to trimming and J lost 11 bases; unmatched junction nucleotides: 6. The CDR3 region has the DNA TGTGCCAGCTCACCAGTCGCAGGGGGATCCATATATTTT. Its translation is CASSPVAGGSIYF.